Listed below are T cell receptor beta chains from one sample, sequenced in a study of shared clonotypes between healthy human individuals. TCRdb's table, derived via immunoSEQ multiplex PCR, lists solely in-frame clones and lacks some. The data show under 600,000 clones, roughly 98% seen once. The sample taken for sequencing was naive CD8+ T cells sorted from blood. The receptor set was obtained from a man aged 30-40 years in good health. Both conserved end residues are part of each CDR3. The D gene is left open where the match is weak. Size tells how often a clone was seen (once, few, many) or the class of an expanded clone, and some rows leave it out.

D	J	V	size	CDR3	DNA
TRBD2	TRBJ2-1	TRBV4-3	-	CASSQDPIAGGLYNEQFF	TGCGCCAGCAGCCAAGACCCTATAGCGGGAGGTTTGTACAATGAGCAGTTCTTC
TRBD2	TRBJ2-1	TRBV7-9	-	CASRLAGVNEQFF	TGTGCCAGCAGACTAGCGGGAGTCAATGAGCAGTTCTTC
TRBD2	TRBJ2-7	TRBV19	-	CASSPGTRLYEQYF	TGTGCCAGTAGTCCCGGGACTAGGCTCTACGAGCAGTACTTC
-	TRBJ2-7	TRBV11-2	-	CASSSTPLARYEQYF	TGTGCCAGCAGCTCCACCCCCCTAGCGAGGTACGAGCAGTACTTC
-	TRBJ2-7	TRBV10-2	-	CASSDRAHYEQYF	TGCGCCAGCAGTGATCGGGCGCACTACGAGCAGTACTTC
-	TRBJ2-1	TRBV19	-	CASSRLPGYNEQFF	TGTGCCAGTAGTCGACTTCCGGGCTACAATGAGCAGTTCTTC
TRBD2	TRBJ2-3	TRBV5-4	-	CASSLGPSGSTDTQYF	TGTGCCAGCAGCTTGGGGCCTAGCGGGTCCACAGATACGCAGTATTTT
-	TRBJ2-1	TRBV20-1	-	CSARGNNEQFF	TGCAGTGCTAGGGGAAACAATGAGCAGTTCTTC
TRBD2	TRBJ2-1	TRBV7-6	-	CASSLGLAGGRNEQFF	TGTGCCAGCAGCTTAGGCCTAGCGGGAGGGCGTAATGAGCAGTTCTTC
TRBD2	TRBJ2-7	TRBV9	-	CASSESGGSSYEQYF	TGTGCCAGCAGCGAGAGCGGGGGGAGCTCCTACGAGCAGTACTTC
TRBD2	TRBJ2-2	TRBV27	once	CASSSIGTSGSTGELFF	TGTGCCAGCAGTTCAATAGGGACTAGCGGGAGTACCGGGGAGCTGTTTTTT
TRBD1	TRBJ2-5	TRBV6-1	-	CAITGQAQETQYF	TGTGCCATTACGGGACAGGCCCAAGAGACCCAGTACTTC
-	TRBJ1-1	TRBV7-9	-	CASSSQPEAFF	TGTGCCAGCAGCTCCCAGCCTGAAGCTTTCTTT
TRBD1	TRBJ2-7	TRBV5-1	-	CASSSRDRGLEGYEQYF	TGCGCCAGCAGCTCCCGGGACAGGGGGCTCGAGGGCTACGAGCAGTACTTC
TRBD2	TRBJ2-7	TRBV16	-	CASSQSRLAGGSEQYF	TGTGCCAGCAGCCAATCGCGGCTAGCGGGAGGGTCCGAGCAGTACTTC
-	TRBJ2-7	TRBV7-9	-	CASSPPLTYEQYF	TGTGCCAGCAGCCCCCCGCTTACCTACGAGCAGTACTTC